This TCR beta chain is from a study of PD-1 blockade in classical Hodgkin lymphoma. Overall study findings and caveats: Excluded were patients who started nivolumab under 1 year after ASCT, a group that had lower diversity. Newly diagnosed patients were reported to exhibit reduced baseline TCR diversity relative to healthy donors.

Concerning this clone: Its target is unknown.

The sample's time point: cycle 4 day 1 (C4D1), after 5 to 7 weeks of nivolumab. Each of the patients experienced relapse following autologous stem cell transplantation, and their brentuximab vedotin exposure differed. Magnetic depletion of unwanted cells isolated CD4+ T cells from thawed PBMCs. Sequenced by immunoSEQ multiplex PCR; TCRdb stores in-frame clones only, minus some. The data contain 32,000 or so clones, more than 85% of them singletons. The sequencing used CD4+ T cells from blood, collected before the fourth cycle of nivolumab. The receptor's source is a human donor with classical Hodgkin lymphoma.

The CDR3 bases are TGCGCCAGCAGTGAGTCGAGATCAGCCTCCCCCGGGCGGGTAGGCACCGGGGAGCTGTTTTTT. Amino acid sequence: CASSESRSASPGRVGTGELFF. V gene TRBV10-1 combines with J gene TRBJ2-2; D perhaps matches TRBD2 (5 bases). V lost 0 bases to trimming and J lost 4 bases, with 27 bases between them. CDR1 is WNHNN, CDR2 SYGVQD, per germline (reference sequence). The CDR3 is 21 residues long.